Listed here are 19 T cell receptor beta chains from one sample, sequenced in a study of blood T cell repertoires in COVID-19. Measured with immunoSEQ multiplex PCR; TCRdb has only the in-frame clones, and not every one. The sample gives roughly 330,000 clones, more than 70% of which show up once; 1.2% is in the top ten. Sequencing used peripheral blood. These receptor sequences come from a woman in her forties or fifties with acute or convalescent COVID-19.

This chain connects TRBV2 to TRBJ1-5, with 7 bases that match TRBD1. Germline V gene lookup returns CDR1 SNHLY and CDR2 FYNNEI. With 4 bases clipped from V and 6 bases from J, the junction kept 9 bases outside the gene matches. This CDR3 comprises 15 residues. Here the CDR3 reads CASSVGTGVAQPQHF. In DNA, the CDR3 is TGTGCCAGCAGTGTGGGAACAGGGGTCGCTCAGCCCCAGCATTTT.

The chain links TRBV6-5 to TRBJ1-2; tentative D call: TRBD1 (6 bases). Trimming left V 6 bases short and J 0 bases short, with 11 bases between. Germline V gene data show CDR1 as MNHEY and CDR2 as SVGAGI. The CDR3 totals 14 residues. DNA of the CDR3: TGTGCCAGCAGATCTCCAGGGGCTAACTATGGCTACACCTTC. It is translated as CASRSPGANYGYTF.

The V gene is TRBV3-1 (or the pseudogene TRBV3-2), the J gene TRBJ2-7, with 9 nucleotides matching TRBD1. This CDR3 comprises 13 residues. V lost 4 bases and J lost 6; bases outside the gene matches: 4. Germline values: CDR1 LGHDT, CDR2 YNNKEL (reference sequence). The DNA of the CDR3 is TGTGCCAGCAGCCGGGACAGGGTCGGCGAGCAGTACGTC. Residues: CASSRDRVGEQYV.

This sequence joins TRBV11-2 and TRBJ1-3, with 11 bases identical to TRBD1. The J segment lost 13 bases and the V segment lost 1 base, leaving 12 bases of the junction unmatched. The CDR3 runs 16 residues. Germline V gives CDR1 SGHAT, CDR2 FQNNGV. The CDR3 DNA reads as TGTGCCAGCAGCTTAGTGACCGGACAGGGGGCGGGGTCGATATATTTT. It codes for CASSLVTGQGAGSIYF.

The chain carries TRBV11-2 and TRBJ2-7; D is undetermined. V shed 0 bases and J shed 2 bases, with 11 bases lying between them. CDR3 length: 15 amino acids. Germline V lookup: CDR1 SGHAT, CDR2 FQNNGV. The CDR3 nucleotides are TGTGCCAGCAGCTTAGATCAAAGGCAGGCCTACGAGCAGTACTTC. Translated: CASSLDQRQAYEQYF.

This chain joins TRBV9 and TRBJ1-3, with D hard to call. V was trimmed by 1 base and J by 1 base, leaving 6 bases between them. This CDR3 region has 14 residues. Germline CDR1 is SGDLS and CDR2 is YYNGEE. The CDR3 DNA is TGTGCCAGCAGCGTAACGGGGTCTGGAAACACCATATATTTT. Protein product: CASSVTGSGNTIYF. The whole variable domain, remainder taken from reference TRBV9 and TRBJ1-3, is DSGVTQTPKHLITATGQRVTLRCSPRSGDLSVYWYQQSLDQGLQFLIQYYNGEERAKGNILERFSAQQFPDLHSELNLSSLELGDSALYFCASSVTGSGNTIYFGEGSWLTVV.

This chain links TRBV11-2 with TRBJ2-5; TRBD1 aligns across 12 bases. The length of the CDR3 is 17 residues. Losses at the gene ends were 1 base for V and 4 bases for J; bases not matched to a gene: 7. The germline V gene has CDR1 SGHAT and CDR2 FQNNGV. The CDR3 coding sequence is TGTGCCAGCAGCTTAGGTGGGGACAGGGGGCAGCGAGAGACCCAGTACTTC. Its translation: CASSLGGDRGQRETQYF.

The gene calls are TRBV25-1 and TRBJ1-2; 8 bases map to TRBD1. Germline assignment: CDR1 MGHDK and CDR2 SYGVNS. The CDR3 is 16 residues long. V lost 7 bases, J lost 3 bases, and 13 bases stayed unmatched. The CDR3 nucleotides are TGTGCCAGCATTACCCGGACAGGGAGGGTGGACTATGGCTACACCTTC. Amino acid sequence: CASITRTGRVDYGYTF.

This rearrangement joins TRBV15 to TRBJ2-7, with 11 bases identical to TRBD2. The CDR3 loop spans 14 amino acids. V was pared by 3 bases and J by 6 bases, with 4 bases of the junction left unmatched. Per the germline V gene, CDR1 is LNHNV and CDR2 is YYDKDF (reference sequence). The CDR3 reads CATSSTSGGSEQYF. DNA of the CDR3: TGTGCCACCAGCAGTACTAGCGGGGGCTCCGAGCAGTACTTC.

The chain combines TRBV5-4 with TRBJ2-1; D remains unclear. V lost 0 bases and J 2 bases, leaving 6 bases between the germline ends. Germline V gene sequence: CDR1 SGHNT, CDR2 YYREEE (reference sequence). The CDR3 is made up of 14 amino acids. The CDR3 DNA is TGTGCCAGCAGCTTGGGGGCCACCTACAATGAGCAGTTCTTC. Residues: CASSLGATYNEQFF.

The V and J genes are TRBV19 and TRBJ1-4; a possible D gene is TRBD1 (5 bases). This CDR3 has 16 residues. Germline lookup yields CDR1 LNHDA and CDR2 SQIVND (reference sequence). Trimming stripped 4 bases from V and 5 bases from J, with 17 bases between. The CDR3 sequence is CASSTRGGRQNEKLFF. For the CDR3, the DNA is TGTGCCAGTAGTACAAGGGGAGGCCGACAGAATGAAAAACTGTTTTTT.

The chain carries TRBV10-3 and TRBJ2-7, with TRBD2 as a possible D gene (7 bases). V lost 7 bases, J lost 3 bases, and 16 bases lay in between. The CDR3 totals 14 residues. CDR1 and CDR2 from the germline V gene are ENHRY and SYGVKD. The CDR3 is CAIMEGGDIYEQYF. In DNA, the CDR3 is TGTGCCATCATGGAGGGGGGGGACATCTACGAGCAGTACTTC.

V and J are TRBV19 and TRBJ1-2; possibly TRBD1 for D (6 bases). The CDR3 is 13 amino acids. Trimming took off 3 bases at V and 4 bases at J, with 9 bases between the two ends. Germline CDR1 is LNHDA and CDR2 is SQIVND (reference sequence). The DNA for the CDR3 is TGTGCCAGTAGTATGACAGGCCCCTATGGCTACACCTTC. It specifies CASSMTGPYGYTF.

This clone was seen a handful of times. The rearrangement uses TRBV7-9 and TRBJ1-1; no reliable D call. The ends were cut back, 3 bases at V and 3 bases at J, with 5 bases in the middle. This CDR3 spans 12 amino acids. In germline, CDR1 is SEHNR, CDR2 FQNEAQ (reference sequence). The CDR3 loop is CASSFADTEAFF. As DNA, the CDR3 is TGTGCCAGCAGCTTTGCGGACACTGAAGCTTTCTTT. Full variable domain (rest looked up from reference TRBV7-9 and TRBJ1-1): DTGVSQNPRHKITKRGQNVTFRCDPISEHNRLYWYRQTLGQGPEFLTYFQNEAQLEKSRLLSDRFSAERPKGSFSTLEIQRTEQGDSAMYLCASSFADTEAFFGQGTRLTVV.

The chain has TRBV9 and TRBJ1-2, with 8 bases fitting TRBD1. V trimming: 2 bases; J trimming: 7 bases; junction bases outside the gene matches: 7. Germline V gives CDR1 SGDLS, CDR2 YYNGEE. The CDR3 extends over 14 amino acids. CDR3 DNA: TGTGCCAGCAGCGTTACAACAGGGGGTGGTGGCTACACCTTC. Translated, it gives CASSVTTGGGGYTF.

The genes are TRBV7-3 and TRBJ2-3; possible D gene TRBD1, 5 bases. Germline values: CDR1 SGHTA, CDR2 FQGTGA. V dropped 5 bases and J dropped 2 bases, with 11 bases sitting between them. This CDR3 has 14 residues. Here the CDR3 reads CASSLQGYTDTQYF. CDR3 nucleotides: TGTGCCAGCAGCCTCCAGGGATACACAGATACGCAGTATTTT.

This chain links TRBV3-1 (or the pseudogene TRBV3-2) with TRBJ2-1, with 11 bases aligning to TRBD2. The CDR3 spans 15 residues. Per germline, CDR1 LGHDT and CDR2 YNNKEL (reference sequence). The ends lost 4 bases at V and 7 bases at J; junction bases unmatched: 6. DNA of the CDR3: TGTGCCAGCAGCCTTAGCGGGGGGGCCGGGAATGAGCAGTTCTTC. Amino acid sequence: CASSLSGGAGNEQFF.

The chain uses TRBV7-8 and TRBJ2-7, with 7 bases identical to TRBD2. The CDR3 runs 14 residues. Per germline, CDR1 SGHVS and CDR2 FQNEAQ. The J segment lost 3 bases and the V segment lost 0 bases, leaving 2 bases of the junction unmatched. CDR3 coding DNA: TGTGCCAGCAGCTTAGCGGGGAGGGACTACGAGCAGTACTTC. It encodes CASSLAGRDYEQYF.

The chain has TRBV5-7 and TRBJ2-2; TRBD2 matches at 7 bases. TRBV5-7 is treated as an ORF (open reading frame) with a function not yet certain. The CDR3 extends over 16 amino acids. The V gene end was trimmed by 2 bases and the J gene end by 1 base; junction bases not matched to a gene: 5. This CDR3 is CASSLLREGNTGELFF. For the CDR3, the DNA is TGTGCCAGCAGCTTACTCAGGGAGGGGAACACCGGGGAGCTGTTTTTT.